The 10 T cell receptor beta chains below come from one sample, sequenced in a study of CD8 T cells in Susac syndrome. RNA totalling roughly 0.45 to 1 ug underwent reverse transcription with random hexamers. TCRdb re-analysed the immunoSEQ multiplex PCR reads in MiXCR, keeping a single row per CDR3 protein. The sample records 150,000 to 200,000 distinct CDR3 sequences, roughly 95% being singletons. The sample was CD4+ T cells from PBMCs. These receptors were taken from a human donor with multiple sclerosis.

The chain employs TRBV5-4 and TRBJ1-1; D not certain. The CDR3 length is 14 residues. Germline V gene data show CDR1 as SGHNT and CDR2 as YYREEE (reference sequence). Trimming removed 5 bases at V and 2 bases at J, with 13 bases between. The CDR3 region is CASSSGNTNTEAFF. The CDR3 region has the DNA TGTGCCAGCAGTTCGGGGAATACTAACACTGAAGCTTTCTTT.

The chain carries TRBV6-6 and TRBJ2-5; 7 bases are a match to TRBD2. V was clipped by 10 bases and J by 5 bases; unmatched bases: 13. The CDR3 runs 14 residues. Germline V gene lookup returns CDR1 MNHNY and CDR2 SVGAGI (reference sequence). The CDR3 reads CATQLGGGSETQYF. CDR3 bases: TGTGCCACCCAGTTAGGTGGCGGGAGTGAGACCCAGTACTTC.

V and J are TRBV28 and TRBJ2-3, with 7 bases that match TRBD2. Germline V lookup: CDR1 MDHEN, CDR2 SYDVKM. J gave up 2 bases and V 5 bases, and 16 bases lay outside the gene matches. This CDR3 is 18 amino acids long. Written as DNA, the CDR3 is TGTGCCAGCAGTGCCCCTTGGGGGACGGGAGGCCCCACAGATACGCAGTATTTT. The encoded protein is CASSAPWGTGGPTDTQYF.

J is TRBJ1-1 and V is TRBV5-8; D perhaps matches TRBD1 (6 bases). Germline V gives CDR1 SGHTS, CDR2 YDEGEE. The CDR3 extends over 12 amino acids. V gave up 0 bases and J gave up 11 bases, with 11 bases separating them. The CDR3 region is CASSLVGAPAFF. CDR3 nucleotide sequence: TGTGCCAGCAGCTTGGTGGGGGCGCCGGCTTTCTTT. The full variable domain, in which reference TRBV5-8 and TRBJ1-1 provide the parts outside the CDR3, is EAGVTQSPTHLIKTRGQQATLRCSPISGHTSVYWYQQALGLGLQFLLWYDEGEERNRGNFPPRFSGRQFPNYSSELNVNALELEDSALYLCASSLVGAPAFFGQGTRLTVV.

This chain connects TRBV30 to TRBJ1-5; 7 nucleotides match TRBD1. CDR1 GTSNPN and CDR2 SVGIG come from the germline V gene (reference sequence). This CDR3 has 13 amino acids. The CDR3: CAATGTEDQPQHF. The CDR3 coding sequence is TGTGCTGCGACAGGGACAGAGGATCAGCCCCAGCATTTT.

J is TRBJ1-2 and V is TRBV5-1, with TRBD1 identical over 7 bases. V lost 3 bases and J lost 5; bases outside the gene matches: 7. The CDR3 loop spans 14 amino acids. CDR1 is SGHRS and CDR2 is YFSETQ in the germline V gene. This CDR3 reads CASSSWTGLYGYTF. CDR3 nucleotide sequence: TGCGCCAGCAGCTCCTGGACAGGACTTTATGGCTACACCTTC. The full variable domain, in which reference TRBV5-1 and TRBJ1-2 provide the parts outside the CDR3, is KAGVTQTPRYLIKTRGQQVTLSCSPISGHRSVSWYQQTPGQGLQFLFEYFSETQRNKGNFPGRFSGRQFSNSRSEMNVSTLELGDSALYLCASSSWTGLYGYTFGSGTRLTVV.

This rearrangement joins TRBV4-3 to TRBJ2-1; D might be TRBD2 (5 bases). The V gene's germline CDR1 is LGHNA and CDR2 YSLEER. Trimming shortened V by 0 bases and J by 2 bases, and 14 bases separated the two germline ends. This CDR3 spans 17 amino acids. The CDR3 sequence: CASSQDRAGVPYNEQFF. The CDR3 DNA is TGCGCCAGCAGCCAAGATAGGGCGGGTGTGCCCTACAATGAGCAGTTCTTC.

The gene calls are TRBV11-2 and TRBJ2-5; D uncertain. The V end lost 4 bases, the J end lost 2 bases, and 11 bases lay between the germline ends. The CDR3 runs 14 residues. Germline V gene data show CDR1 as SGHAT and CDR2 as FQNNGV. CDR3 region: CASSWNRRQETQYF. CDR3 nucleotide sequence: TGTGCCAGCAGCTGGAACAGAAGACAAGAGACCCAGTACTTC.

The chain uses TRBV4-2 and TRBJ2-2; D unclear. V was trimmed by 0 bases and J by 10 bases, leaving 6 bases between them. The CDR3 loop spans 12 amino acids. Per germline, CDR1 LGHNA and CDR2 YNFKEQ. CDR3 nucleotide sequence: TGTGCCAGCAGCCAAGATCGGGTGGAGCTGTTTTTT. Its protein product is CASSQDRVELFF.

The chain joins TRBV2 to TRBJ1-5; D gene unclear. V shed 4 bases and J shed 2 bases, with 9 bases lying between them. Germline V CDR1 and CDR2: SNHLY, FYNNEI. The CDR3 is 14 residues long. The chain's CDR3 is CASSVGSGNQPQHF. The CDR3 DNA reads TGTGCCAGCAGTGTTGGGTCTGGCAATCAGCCCCAGCATTTT.